The rows below give T cell receptor beta chains drawn from one sample of a study of cytomegalovirus exposure and HLA in healthy donors. The method was immunoSEQ multiplex PCR; TCRdb's version includes in-frame clones alone and lacks a portion of them. The sample includes under 200,000 clones, 86% of them seen just once. Sequencing input: PBMCs. These receptors all stem from a woman in her 30s in good health and CMV-seronegative. Each CDR3 is given with its conserved first and last residue. A D gene is named only where the DNA matches it firmly. Clone size is given for some rows only: seen once, a few or many times, or a class if the clone is expanded.

j_gene | len | v_gene | d_gene | abundance | CDR3nt | CDR3aa
TRBJ1-2 | 13 | TRBV7-3 | NA | NA | TGTGCCAGCAGCTTGGGGGGACCCCTGGGCTACACCTTC | CASSLGGPLGYTF
TRBJ2-6 | 17 | TRBV14 | NA | NA | TGTGCCAGCAGCCAAATCAGGGCGGGATCTGGGGCCAACGTCCTGACTTTC | CASSQIRAGSGANVLTF
TRBJ2-1 | 15 | TRBV6-4 | TRBD2 | NA | TGTGCCAGCAGTTTTAGCGGGGACTCCTACAATGAGCAGTTCTTC | CASSFSGDSYNEQFF
TRBJ1-3 | 18 | TRBV10-1 | NA | NA | TGCGCCAGCACCCACCGCGCTGAGTTTTCTCCCCCTGGAAACACCATATATTTT | CASTHRAEFSPPGNTIYF
TRBJ1-5 | 13 | TRBV11-3 | NA | once | TGTGCCAGCAGCTTAGGGGCCCGAGTAGCCCAGCATTTT | CASSLGARVAQHF
TRBJ2-6 | 15 | TRBV7-9 | NA | NA | TGTGCCAGCACCAGACAGGTCTCTGGGGCCAACGTCCTGACTTTC | CASTRQVSGANVLTF
TRBJ1-1 | 16 | TRBV7-2 | TRBD1 | once | TGTGCCAGCAGCTTATCGGGACAGGGGGCGAACACTGAAGCTTTCTTT | CASSLSGQGANTEAFF
TRBJ2-7 | 13 | TRBV11-2 | NA | NA | TGTGCCAGCAGCCCAATCCCTACGGGCGAGCAGTACTTC | CASSPIPTGEQYF
TRBJ2-2 | 14 | TRBV7-9 | TRBD1 | NA | TGTGCCAGCTTTACAGGGGGTTACACCGGGGAGCTGTTTTTT | CASFTGGYTGELFF
TRBJ1-2 | 15 | TRBV28 | NA | NA | TGTGCCAGCAGTGTCCCGGGACTGACTAACTATGGCTACACCTTC | CASSVPGLTNYGYTF
TRBJ2-7 | 13 | TRBV28 | TRBD1 | NA | TGTGCCAGCATGGGACAGGGAGGGGCCGAGCAGTACTTC | CASMGQGGAEQYF
TRBJ2-7 | 16 | TRBV6-1 | NA | once | TGTGCCAGCAGTGAAGCTGCGGTAGCGAGCTCCTACGAGCAGTACTTC | CASSEAAVASSYEQYF
TRBJ2-7 | 14 | TRBV7-9 | TRBD2 | NA | TGTGCCAGCAGCTTCGAGGGAGGGCTGTACGAGCAGTACTTC | CASSFEGGLYEQYF
TRBJ2-5 | 13 | TRBV29-1 | NA | NA | TGCAGCGTTGAGGACAATCGTTCGGAGACCCAGTACTTC | CSVEDNRSETQYF
TRBJ1-1 | 14 | TRBV6-5 | NA | NA | TGTGCCAGCAGTCGGTACATCCGGGACACTAGGACTTTCTTT | CASSRYIRDTRTFF
TRBJ2-1 | 15 | TRBV27 | NA | NA | TGTGCCAGCAGTTTAAGGCTAGCGTCCTACAATGAGCAGTTCTTC | CASSLRLASYNEQFF
TRBJ1-5 | 16 | TRBV28 | TRBD1 | NA | TGTGCCAGCAGTTTTACGGACAGGGCGGGCAATCAGCCCCAGCATTTT | CASSFTDRAGNQPQHF
TRBJ2-1 | 16 | TRBV13 | TRBD1 | NA | TGTGCCAGCAGCTTAGACCGGGACAGCTCCTACAATGAGCAGTTCTTC | CASSLDRDSSYNEQFF
TRBJ2-3 | 14 | TRBV10-3 | NA | NA | TGTGCCATCAGTGGTAGAGACTCCACAGATACGCAGTATTTT | CAISGRDSTDTQYF
TRBJ2-5 | 15 | TRBV6-6 | TRBD2 | NA | TGTGCCAGCAGTTGGACTAGCGGGGGGGAAGAAATCCAGTACTTC | CASSWTSGGEEIQYF
TRBJ2-2 | 15 | TRBV5-4 | NA | NA | TGTGCCAGCAGCCTAGTGGGGGGGAACACCGGGGAGCTGTTTTTT | CASSLVGGNTGELFF
TRBJ2-2 | 15 | TRBV18 | NA | NA | TGTGCCAGCTCACCATCGACGGGAAACACCGGGGAGCTGTTTTTT | CASSPSTGNTGELFF
TRBJ2-1 | 13 | TRBV7-7 | NA | NA | TGTGCTAGCAGCTTAGTTGGAGGCAATGAGCAGTTCTTC | CASSLVGGNEQFF
TRBJ1-4 | 14 | TRBV5-4 | NA | NA | TGTGCCAGCAGCTCCACTGACCCGGGAGAAAAACTGTTTTTT | CASSSTDPGEKLFF
TRBJ2-7 | 14 | TRBV6-1 | NA | NA | TGTGCCAGCAGTGAAGCGCGATGGGCTTACGAGCAGTACTTC | CASSEARWAYEQYF
TRBJ2-1 | 15 | TRBV30 | NA | NA | TGTGCCTGGAGTGCTCTAGCAATTAGAAGCAATGAGCAGTTCTTC | CAWSALAIRSNEQFF
TRBJ1-2 | 16 | TRBV28 | NA | NA | TGTGCCAGCAGTTTAGTCAAGGGATCGGGGAACTATGGCTACACCTTC | CASSLVKGSGNYGYTF
TRBJ2-2 | 16 | TRBV15 | NA | NA | TGTGCCACCAGCAGGGGTAGACAGGAATACACCGGGGAGCTGTTTTTT | CATSRGRQEYTGELFF
TRBJ1-1 | 16 | TRBV11-2 | NA | NA | TGTGCCAGCAGCCCTCTGGGGCAGGTTCAGTACACTGAAGCTTTCTTT | CASSPLGQVQYTEAFF
TRBJ2-4 | 14 | TRBV5-1 | NA | NA | TGCGCCAGCAGCTTGCAAGAAGGGGTAAACATTCAGTACTTC | CASSLQEGVNIQYF
TRBJ2-1 | 16 | TRBV6-1 | NA | NA | TGTGCCAGCAGTGAATGGGGCGGGGAGGGGGACAATGAGCAGTTCTTC | CASSEWGGEGDNEQFF
TRBJ2-3 | 16 | TRBV5-1 | NA | NA | TGCGCCAGCAGCTTCGACCCGCTGCTGCCAGGAGATACGCAGTATTTT | CASSFDPLLPGDTQYF
TRBJ2-1 | 16 | TRBV7-8 | NA | NA | TGTGCCAGCAGCTGGAGGCAGGCCAGCTCCTACAATGAGCAGTTCTTC | CASSWRQASSYNEQFF
TRBJ2-1 | 15 | TRBV5-1 | TRBD1 | NA | TGCGCCAGCACACAGGGGTCCCACTCCTACAATGAGCAGTTCTTC | CASTQGSHSYNEQFF
TRBJ2-7 | 15 | TRBV9 | TRBD2 | NA | TGTGCCAGCAGCGTAGGACTAGCGGGAGCAGGCGAGCAGTACTTC | CASSVGLAGAGEQYF
TRBJ2-7 | 14 | TRBV7-8 | TRBD1 | NA | TGTGCCAGCAAACAGACAGGGCCGACCTACGAGCAGTACTTC | CASKQTGPTYEQYF
TRBJ2-3 | 17 | TRBV5-1 | NA | NA | TGCGCCAGCAGCGCGGGGAGAACTAGCCCTAGCACAGATACGCAGTATTTT | CASSAGRTSPSTDTQYF
TRBJ2-1 | 12 | TRBV29-1 | TRBD2 | NA | TGCAGCGTTGAACTGGGGGAGGGTGAGCAGTTCTTC | CSVELGEGEQFF
TRBJ1-5 | 16 | TRBV9 | NA | NA | TGTGCCAGCAGCGCCAGGGGTGGAGTCAGCAATCAGCCCCAGCATTTT | CASSARGGVSNQPQHF
TRBJ2-7 | 15 | TRBV11-2 | TRBD1 | NA | TGTGCCAGCAACTTACGGGGCATACAGGGGACCGAGCAGTACTTC | CASNLRGIQGTEQYF
TRBJ1-1 | 14 | TRBV19 | NA | once | TGTGCCAGTAGTGTGACAGGATTGAACACTGAAGCTTTCTTT | CASSVTGLNTEAFF
TRBJ2-1 | 17 | TRBV5-1 | TRBD1 | NA | TGCGCCAGCAGCACCGGACAGGGCCTAAGCTCCTACAATGAGCAGTTCTTC | CASSTGQGLSSYNEQFF
TRBJ2-1 | 12 | TRBV5-4 | NA | NA | TGTGCCAGCAGCTTGCGGGGGATGGAGCAGTTCTTC | CASSLRGMEQFF
TRBJ1-2 | 12 | TRBV27 | NA | NA | TGTGCCAGCAAAGGGTCAGGGGATGGCTACACCTTC | CASKGSGDGYTF
TRBJ2-7 | 13 | TRBV28 | TRBD2 | NA | TGTGCCAGTAGGGGTCGGGAGGTTTACGAGCAGTACTTC | CASRGREVYEQYF
TRBJ2-3 | 15 | TRBV28 | TRBD1 | NA | TGTGCCAGCAGTTTGGAGGACAGGCGCACAGATACGCAGTATTTT | CASSLEDRRTDTQYF
TRBJ2-3 | 16 | TRBV28 | TRBD1 | NA | TGTGCCAGCAGTTTTATGGGGGACAGCGGCACAGATACGCAGTATTTT | CASSFMGDSGTDTQYF
TRBJ2-2 | 13 | TRBV18 | NA | NA | TGTGCCAGCTCACCACCTCAGTCCGGGGAGCTGTTTTTT | CASSPPQSGELFF
TRBJ1-4 | 13 | TRBV7-9 | NA | NA | TGTGCCAGCGGCGGAACAACTAATGAAAAACTGTTTTTT | CASGGTTNEKLFF
TRBJ2-7 | 19 | TRBV7-2 | NA | few | TGTGCCAGCAGCTTCCCCCGGGTGGGGGGTTCGAATACGCCCTACGAGCAGTACTTC | CASSFPRVGGSNTPYEQYF
TRBJ1-4 | 14 | TRBV14 | NA | NA | TGTGCCAGCAGTTCTGGACGATCAGGGAGGAAACTGTTTTTT | CASSSGRSGRKLFF
TRBJ1-2 | 12 | TRBV5-6 | NA | NA | TGTGCCAGCACCCTAAATGGGGCTGGCTACACCTTC | CASTLNGAGYTF
TRBJ1-2 | 13 | TRBV5-6 | NA | NA | TGTGCCAGCATACCCTCGCAGGGGTATGGCTACACCTTC | CASIPSQGYGYTF
TRBJ1-1 | 14 | TRBV9 | NA | NA | TGTGCCAGCAGCGGAGGGGGGGGGATCGTTGAAGCTTTCTTT | CASSGGGGIVEAFF
TRBJ1-5 | 13 | TRBV6-1 | NA | NA | TGTGCCAGCAGTGAAGTATCCTTACAGCCCCAGCATTTT | CASSEVSLQPQHF